This T cell receptor (beta chain) was profiled in a study of blood T cell repertoires in COVID-19. Study background: Sources were T cells, B-cell-depleted T cells, or PBMCs; the material itself was cDNA or gDNA.

This clone came up once. J lost 8 bases, V lost 1 base, and 11 bases had no gene match. This CDR3 contains 16 residues. The germline gives CDR1 MGHRA, CDR2 YSYEKL. In the authors' methods: Estimated nucleated cell counts came from reference gene primer amplification. Assay used: immunoSEQ multiplex PCR; TCRdb lists only in-frame clones, some missing. D and trimming come from the DNA, and the V and J calls and clone size come from that table. The sample consists of some 250,000 clones, 88% of them appearing once. The rearrangement uses TRBV4-1 and TRBJ1-2, with 9 bases identical to TRBD1. The sequencing sample was made of peripheral blood. This TCR was sampled from a woman aged 40 to 49 who had recovered from COVID-19. The CDR3 DNA sequence: TGCGCCAGCAGCCAAGCCGTTAACAGGGGGCGCGGGGGCTACACCTTC. As protein: CASSQAVNRGRGGYTF.